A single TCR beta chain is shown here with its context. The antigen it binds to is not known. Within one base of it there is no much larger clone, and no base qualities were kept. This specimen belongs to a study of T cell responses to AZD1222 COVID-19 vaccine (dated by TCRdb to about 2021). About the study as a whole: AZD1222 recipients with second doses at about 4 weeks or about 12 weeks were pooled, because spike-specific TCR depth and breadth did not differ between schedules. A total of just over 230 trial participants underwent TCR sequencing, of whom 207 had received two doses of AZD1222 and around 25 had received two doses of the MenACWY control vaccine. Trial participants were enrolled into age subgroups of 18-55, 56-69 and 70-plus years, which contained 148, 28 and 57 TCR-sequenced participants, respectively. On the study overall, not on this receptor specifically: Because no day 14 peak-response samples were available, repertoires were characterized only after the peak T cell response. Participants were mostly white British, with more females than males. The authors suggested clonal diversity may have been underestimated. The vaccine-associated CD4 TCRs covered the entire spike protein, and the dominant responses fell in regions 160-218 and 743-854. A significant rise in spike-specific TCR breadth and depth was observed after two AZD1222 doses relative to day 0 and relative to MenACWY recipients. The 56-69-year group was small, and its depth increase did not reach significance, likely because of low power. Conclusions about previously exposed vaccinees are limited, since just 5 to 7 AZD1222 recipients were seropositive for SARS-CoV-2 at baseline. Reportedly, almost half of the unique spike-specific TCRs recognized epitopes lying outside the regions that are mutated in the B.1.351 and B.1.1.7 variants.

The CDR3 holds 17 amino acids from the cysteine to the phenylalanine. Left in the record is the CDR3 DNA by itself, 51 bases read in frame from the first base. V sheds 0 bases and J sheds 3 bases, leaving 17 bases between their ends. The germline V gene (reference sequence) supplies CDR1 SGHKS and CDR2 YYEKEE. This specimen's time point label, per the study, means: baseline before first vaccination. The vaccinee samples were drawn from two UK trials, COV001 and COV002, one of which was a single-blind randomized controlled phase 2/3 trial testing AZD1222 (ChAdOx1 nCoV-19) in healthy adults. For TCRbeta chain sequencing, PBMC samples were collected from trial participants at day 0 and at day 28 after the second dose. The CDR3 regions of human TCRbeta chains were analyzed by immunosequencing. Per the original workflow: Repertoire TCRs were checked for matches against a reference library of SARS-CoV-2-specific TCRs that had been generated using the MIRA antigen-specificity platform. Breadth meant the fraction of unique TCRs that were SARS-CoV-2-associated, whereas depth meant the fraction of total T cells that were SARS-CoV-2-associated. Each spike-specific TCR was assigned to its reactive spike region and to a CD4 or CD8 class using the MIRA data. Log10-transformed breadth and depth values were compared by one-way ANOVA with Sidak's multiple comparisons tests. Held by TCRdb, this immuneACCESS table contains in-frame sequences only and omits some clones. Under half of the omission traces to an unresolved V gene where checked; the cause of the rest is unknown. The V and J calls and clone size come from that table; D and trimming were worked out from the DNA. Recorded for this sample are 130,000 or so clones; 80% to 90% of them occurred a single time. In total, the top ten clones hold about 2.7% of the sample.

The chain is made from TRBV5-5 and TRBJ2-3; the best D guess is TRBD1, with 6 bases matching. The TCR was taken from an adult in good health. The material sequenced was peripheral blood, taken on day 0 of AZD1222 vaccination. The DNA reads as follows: TGTGCCAGCAGCTTGGGACGAACGGCCAGGGGTACAGATACGCAGTATTTT. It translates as CASSLGRTARGTDTQYF.